Below, 18 T cell receptor beta chains from the same sample are listed, as sequenced in a study of blood T cell repertoires in COVID-19. The method was immunoSEQ multiplex PCR; TCRdb's version includes in-frame clones alone and lacks a portion of them. The data contain roughly 230,000 clones, under 90% of them singletons. What was sequenced was peripheral blood. These TCRs come from a woman of 80 years or more with acute or convalescent COVID-19.

The chain combines TRBV2 with TRBJ1-6, with D possibly being TRBD1 (5 bases). This CDR3 is 14 amino acids long. Germline-derived CDR1 and CDR2 are SNHLY and FYNNEI. V was clipped by 6 bases and J by 7 bases, with 13 bases between them. The chain's CDR3 is CASRLRGANSPLHF. The DNA for the CDR3 is TGTGCCAGCAGATTAAGGGGCGCAAATTCACCCCTCCACTTT.

The J gene is TRBJ1-1, the V gene TRBV4-1; TRBD1 matches at 10 bases. Germline CDR1 and CDR2: MGHRA and YSYEKL. Unmatched junction bases numbered 11, after V lost 6 bases and J lost 4 bases. The CDR3 spans 16 residues. The CDR3 region has the DNA TGCGCCAGCAGTCAAAGACAGGGGGCAAGAGTCACTGAAGCTTTCTTT. Amino acid sequence: CASSQRQGARVTEAFF.

The chain joins TRBV15 to TRBJ2-1, with TRBD2 matching 9 bases. CDR1 is LNHNV and CDR2 is YYDKDF in the germline V gene (reference sequence). This CDR3 has 21 residues. Losses at the gene ends were 1 base for V and 2 bases for J; bases not matched to a gene: 18. CDR3 DNA sequence: TGTGCCACCAGCAGAGCTAAGAGGATGGCGGGGGGGTTGCCTACCTACAATGAGCAGTTCTTC. It is translated as CATSRAKRMAGGLPTYNEQFF.

The V call is TRBV5-4, the J call TRBJ1-6, with TRBD1 matching 8 bases. Trimming cost V 3 bases and J 7 bases; bases outside gene matches: 9. CDR3 length: 16 amino acids. Per germline, CDR1 SGHNT and CDR2 YYREEE (reference sequence). DNA for the CDR3: TGTGCCAGCAGCTCCGGGTCAGGGGGCGTAAATTCACCCCTCCACTTT. Its protein product is CASSSGSGGVNSPLHF.

The chain employs TRBV2 and TRBJ1-1, with TRBD1 as a possible D gene (5 bases). Germline V gene lookup returns CDR1 SNHLY and CDR2 FYNNEI. Trimming removed 3 bases at V and 0 bases at J, with 11 bases between. The CDR3 is made up of 15 amino acids. CDR3 DNA: TGTGCCAGCAGTGAGTGGGGCAGAGTGAACACTGAAGCTTTCTTT. Protein sequence: CASSEWGRVNTEAFF.

The genes are TRBV11-3 and TRBJ2-2, with D possibly TRBD2 on 5 matching bases. Germline CDR1 and CDR2: SGHNT and YENEEA. V was cut by 5 bases and J by 7 bases, with 11 bases left in between. The CDR3 has 13 residues. The CDR3 is CASSTGGGGELFF. CDR3 nucleotide sequence: TGTGCCAGCAGCACCGGCGGAGGCGGGGAGCTGTTTTTT.

The chain has TRBV6-6 and TRBJ2-2, with D possibly matching TRBD1 (6 bases). Deletions cut 8 bases from V and 6 bases from J, with 16 bases between. Per the germline V gene, CDR1 is MNHNY and CDR2 is SVGAGI (reference sequence). The CDR3 sequence is 14 residues long. As DNA, the CDR3 is TGTGCCAGCGCTACATCAAGGGGGTCCGGGGAGCTGTTTTTT. This encodes CASATSRGSGELFF.

CDR3: CASSVGLYGDEQYF. For the CDR3, the DNA is TGTGCCAGCAGCGTAGGACTGTACGGCGACGAGCAGTACTTC. V usage is TRBV11-3 and J usage is TRBJ2-7, with D possibly TRBD2 on 5 matching bases. The V end was cut by 5 bases, the J end by 5 bases, with 16 bases between. Per germline, CDR1 SGHNT and CDR2 YENEEA. This CDR3 is 14 amino acids long.

This chain joins TRBV7-3 and TRBJ1-1, with D possibly matching TRBD1 (6 bases). This CDR3 has 15 amino acids. Germline V gives CDR1 SGHTA, CDR2 FQGTGA. Trimming shortened V by 5 bases and J by 1 base, and 14 bases separated the two germline ends. CDR3 in amino acids: CASSRNPTGNTEAFF. The CDR3 DNA sequence: TGTGCCAGCAGCCGAAACCCGACAGGGAACACTGAAGCTTTCTTT. Complete variable domain (other parts from reference TRBV7-3 and TRBJ1-1): GAGVSQTPSNKVTEKGKYVELRCDPISGHTALYWYRQSLGQGPEFLIYFQGTGAADDSGLPNDRFFAVRPEGSVSTLKIQRTERGDSAVYLCASSRNPTGNTEAFFGQGTRLTVV.

V gene TRBV5-5 combines with J gene TRBJ2-3; possible D gene TRBD1, 5 bases. This CDR3 spans 14 amino acids. Trimming removed 2 bases from V and 5 bases from J, with 12 bases in between. CDR1 is SGHKS and CDR2 is YYEKEE in the germline V gene (reference sequence). CDR3 protein: CASSFGRDGDTQYF. CDR3 DNA sequence: TGTGCCAGCAGCTTTGGCAGGGATGGAGATACGCAGTATTTT.

The rearrangement links TRBV6-1 to TRBJ1-6; tentatively, D is TRBD1 (5 bases). Trimming took 4 bases from V and 6 from J, leaving 16 bases between them. CDR1 MNHNS and CDR2 SASEGT come from the germline V gene. The CDR3 spans 16 residues. This CDR3 reads CASSALLGVVNSPLHF. The CDR3 region has the DNA TGTGCCAGCAGTGCGTTGCTAGGGGTCGTTAATTCACCCCTCCACTTT.

The genes are TRBV7-2 and TRBJ2-1; D is unresolved. Deletions cut 5 bases from V and 8 bases from J, with 13 bases between. This CDR3 is 13 amino acids long. Germline CDR1 and CDR2: SGHTA and FQGNSA. The CDR3 DNA is TGTGCCAGCAGCGCCCCCCCAGTGGATGAGCAGTTCTTC. Translated, it gives CASSAPPVDEQFF.

The V call is TRBV7-6, the J call TRBJ2-3; D is perhaps TRBD2 (7 bases). Between the trimmed V and J ends, which lost 5 bases and 2 bases, there was a span of 20 bases. This CDR3 has 17 residues. Looked up from germline, CDR1 is SGHVS and CDR2 is FNYEAQ. CDR3 sequence reads: CASSPWGAAGITDTQYF. In nucleotides, the CDR3 is TGTGCCAGCAGCCCCTGGGGGGCAGCGGGGATCACAGATACGCAGTATTTT. The entire variable domain, with the rest obtained from reference TRBV7-6 and TRBJ2-3, is as follows: GAGVSQSPRYKVTKRGQDVALRCDPISGHVSLYWYRQALGQGPEFLTYFNYEAQQDKSGLPNDRFSAERPEGSISTLTIQRTEQRDSAMYRCASSPWGAAGITDTQYFGPGTRLTVL.

With respect to this clone: At one end the junction does not follow the germline gene, possibly because of a read error. The J gene is TRBJ2-1, the V gene TRBV7-7; 12 bases map to TRBD2. The CDR3 contains 16 residues. Per germline, CDR1 SSHAT and CDR2 FNYEAQ (reference sequence). The CDR3 sequence: CASSLGGLAGIDEQFF. CDR3 coding DNA: TGTGCTAGCAGCTTAGGAGGACTAGCGGGGATCGATGAGCAGTTCTTC.

The chain recombines TRBV6-4 with TRBJ1-2; TRBD1 matches 7 bases. J was trimmed by 7 bases and V by 3 bases; bases with no gene match: 2. Germline V gene sequence: CDR1 MRHNA, CDR2 SNTAGT. This CDR3 region has 12 residues. The CDR3 reads CASSETGRGYTF. The CDR3 DNA reads TGTGCCAGCAGTGAGACAGGGCGTGGCTACACCTTC.

The V and J genes are TRBV29-1 and TRBJ1-4; 7 bases are shared with TRBD1. The CDR3 is 14 amino acids. V dropped 0 bases and J dropped 8; count of bases not matched to a gene: 6. Germline V lookup: CDR1 SQVTM, CDR2 ANQGSEA. The CDR3 region is CSVEEGQDGEKLFF. CDR3 DNA sequence: TGCAGCGTTGAAGAAGGACAGGATGGGGAAAAACTGTTTTTT.

The chain uses TRBV14 and TRBJ1-2; the match to TRBD1 covers 9 bases. Germline assignment: CDR1 SGHDN and CDR2 FVKESK. V trimming: 4 bases; J trimming: 8 bases; junction bases outside the gene matches: 11. The length of the CDR3 is 15 residues. CDR3 in amino acids: CASSRPGTGINGYTF. DNA of the CDR3: TGTGCCAGCAGCCGTCCCGGGACAGGGATAAACGGCTACACCTTC.

The V gene is TRBV7-2, the J gene TRBJ2-5; tentative D call: TRBD2 (7 bases). Germline loops: CDR1 SGHTA, CDR2 FQGNSA. The CDR3 extends over 15 amino acids. Trimming removed 5 bases from V and 5 bases from J, with 18 bases in between. CDR3 sequence reads: CASSLEPGGGETQYF. The CDR3 coding sequence is TGTGCCAGCAGCCTAGAGCCGGGGGGCGGGGAGACCCAGTACTTC.